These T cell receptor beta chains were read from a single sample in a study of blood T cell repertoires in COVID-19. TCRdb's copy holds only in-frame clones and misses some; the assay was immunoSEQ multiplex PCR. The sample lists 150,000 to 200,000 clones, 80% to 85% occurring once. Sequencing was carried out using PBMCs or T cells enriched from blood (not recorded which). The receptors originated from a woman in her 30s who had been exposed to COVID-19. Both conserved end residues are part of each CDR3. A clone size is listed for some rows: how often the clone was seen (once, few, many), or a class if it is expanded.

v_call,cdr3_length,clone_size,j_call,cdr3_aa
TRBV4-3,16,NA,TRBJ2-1,CASSQDSGGAEGEQFF
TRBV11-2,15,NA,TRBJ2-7,CASRIPGQGGGEQYF
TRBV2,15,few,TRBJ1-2,CASSEAQGAVYGYTF
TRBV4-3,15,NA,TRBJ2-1,CASSPSSGADNEQFF
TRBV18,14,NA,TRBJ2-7,CASSRSGTDYEQYF
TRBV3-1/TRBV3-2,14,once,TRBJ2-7,CASSQDLRTYEQYF
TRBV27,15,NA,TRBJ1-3,CASLCLVISGNTIYF
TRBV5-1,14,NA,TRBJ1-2,CASSLTDTIDGYTF
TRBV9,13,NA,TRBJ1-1,CASSGGMNTEAFF
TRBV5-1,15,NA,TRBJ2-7,CASSLDRGSSYEQYF
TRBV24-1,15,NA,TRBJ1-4,CATSGSGGRNEKLFF
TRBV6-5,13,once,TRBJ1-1,CASSRGGEGEAFF
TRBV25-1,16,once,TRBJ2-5,CASSVQRGVVRETQYF
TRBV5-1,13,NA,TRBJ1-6,CASSLAGNSPLHF
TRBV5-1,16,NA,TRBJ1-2,CASSLVTGTGFAGYTF
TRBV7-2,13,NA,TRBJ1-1,CASSSDGVTEAFF
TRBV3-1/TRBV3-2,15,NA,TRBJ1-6,CASSHRQGEGSPLHF
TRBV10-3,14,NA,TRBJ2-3,CAISIRTGTDTQYF
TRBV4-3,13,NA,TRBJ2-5,CASSQLLRETQYF
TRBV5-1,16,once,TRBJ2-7,CASSFNGQGSSYEQYF
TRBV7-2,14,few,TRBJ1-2,CASSWGQILYGYTF
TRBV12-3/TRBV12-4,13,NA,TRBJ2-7,CASSLGQNYEQYF
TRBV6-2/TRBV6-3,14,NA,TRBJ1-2,CASSYGAGSYGYTF
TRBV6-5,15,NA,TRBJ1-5,CASSPDRGSNQPQHF
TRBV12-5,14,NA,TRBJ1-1,CASGLERAGSEAFF